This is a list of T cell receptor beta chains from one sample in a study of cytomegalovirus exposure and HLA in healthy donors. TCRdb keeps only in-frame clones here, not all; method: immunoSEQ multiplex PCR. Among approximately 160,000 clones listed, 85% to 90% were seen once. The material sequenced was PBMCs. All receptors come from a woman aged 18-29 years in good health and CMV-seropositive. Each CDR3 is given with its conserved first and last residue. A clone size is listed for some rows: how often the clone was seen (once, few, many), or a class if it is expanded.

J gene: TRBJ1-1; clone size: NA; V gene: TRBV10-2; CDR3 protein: CASTSGGAGTEAFF
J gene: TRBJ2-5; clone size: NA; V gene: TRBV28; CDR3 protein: CASQQGWSETQYF
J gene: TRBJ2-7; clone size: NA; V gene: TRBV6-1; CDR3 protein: CATNQHISYEQYF
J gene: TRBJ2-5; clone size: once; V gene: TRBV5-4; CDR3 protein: CASSKGLAGEGETQYF
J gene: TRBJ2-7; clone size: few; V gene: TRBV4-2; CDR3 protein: CASSQYPTTGTSGYEQYF
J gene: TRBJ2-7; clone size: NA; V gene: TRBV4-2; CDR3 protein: CASSQGSLALSYEQYF
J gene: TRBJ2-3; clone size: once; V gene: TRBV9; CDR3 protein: CASSGGQGTYTDTQYF
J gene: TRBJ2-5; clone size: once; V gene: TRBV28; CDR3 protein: CASSIGVQETQYF
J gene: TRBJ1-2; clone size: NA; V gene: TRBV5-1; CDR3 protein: CASSLMQGAGGYTF
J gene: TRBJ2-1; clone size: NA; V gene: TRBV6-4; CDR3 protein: CASSEWASGRWSYNEQFF
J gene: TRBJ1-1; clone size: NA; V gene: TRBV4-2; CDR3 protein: CASSQDLDRGRVFDTEAFF
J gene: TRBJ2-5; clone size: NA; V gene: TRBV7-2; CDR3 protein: CASSWGRQETQYF
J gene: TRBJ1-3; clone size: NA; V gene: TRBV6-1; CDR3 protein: CASSELGGVGNTIYF
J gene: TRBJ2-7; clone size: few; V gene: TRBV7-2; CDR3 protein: CASSTGLESVEQYF
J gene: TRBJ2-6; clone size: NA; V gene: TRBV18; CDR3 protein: CASSQVLGSSGANVLTF
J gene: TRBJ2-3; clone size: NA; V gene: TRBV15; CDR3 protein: CATSRRGGNTDTQYF
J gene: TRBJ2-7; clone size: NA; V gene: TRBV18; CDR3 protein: CASSRAANYEQYF
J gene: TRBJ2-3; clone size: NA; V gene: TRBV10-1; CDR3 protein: CASSDRGGTTDTQYF
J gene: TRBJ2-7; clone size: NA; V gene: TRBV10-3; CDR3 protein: CAISEEQGPYEQYF
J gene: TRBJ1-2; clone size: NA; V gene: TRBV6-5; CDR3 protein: CASSYSGVNYGYTF
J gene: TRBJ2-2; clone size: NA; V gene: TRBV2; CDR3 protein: CASLGQGGTGELFF
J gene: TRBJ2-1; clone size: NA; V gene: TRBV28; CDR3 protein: CASSNPGQGAHEQFF
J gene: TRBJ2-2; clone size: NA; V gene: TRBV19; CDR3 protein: CASMGELGELFF